These T cell receptor beta chains were read from a single sample in a study of a mutant IDH1 vaccine in newly diagnosed glioma. No antigen has been identified for these receptors. TCRdb's copy holds only in-frame clones and misses some; the assay was immunoSEQ multiplex PCR. The sample consists of more than 25,000 clones, around 87% of them appearing once. Sequencing was performed on PBMCs, taken from a glioma patient whose treatment included an IDH1 peptide vaccine. The origin of the receptors is a man in his forties with glioma. Each CDR3 is given with its conserved first and last residue. The order of the fields is V gene, D gene, J gene, CDR3 DNA, CDR3 protein. D genes are given only for firm matches.

v_call: TRBV7-9; d_call: TRBD1; j_call: TRBJ2-5; cdr3_nt: TGTGCCAGCAGTGTCAGGGGGCTGGAAGGGAGTGAGACCCAGTACTTC; cdr3_aa: CASSVRGLEGSETQYF
v_call: TRBV19; d_call: NA; j_call: TRBJ1-2; cdr3_nt: TGTGCCAGTAGTATAGTTTCTACGCTTAGCTATGGCTACACCTTC; cdr3_aa: CASSIVSTLSYGYTF
v_call: TRBV4-3; d_call: NA; j_call: TRBJ2-7; cdr3_nt: TGCGCCAGCAGCCAGGGCCGAGTAGGGGACCTGTACGAGCAGTACTTC; cdr3_aa: CASSQGRVGDLYEQYF
v_call: TRBV2; d_call: NA; j_call: TRBJ1-3; cdr3_nt: TGTGCCAGCAGTCCCGACAGCCACCGCTCTGGAAACACCATATATTTT; cdr3_aa: CASSPDSHRSGNTIYF
v_call: TRBV30; d_call: NA; j_call: TRBJ1-2; cdr3_nt: TGTGCCTGGAGGGGCCGTGGAGGGTCGGTCTATGGCTACACCTTC; cdr3_aa: CAWRGRGGSVYGYTF
v_call: TRBV6-1; d_call: TRBD1; j_call: TRBJ1-2; cdr3_nt: TGTGCCAGCAGCCAACAGGGGGGGGAGGGCTATGGCTACACCTTC; cdr3_aa: CASSQQGGEGYGYTF
v_call: TRBV5-1; d_call: NA; j_call: TRBJ2-3; cdr3_nt: TGCGCCAGCAGCTTGGCTGGGATGGACACAGATACGCAGTATTTT; cdr3_aa: CASSLAGMDTDTQYF
v_call: TRBV19; d_call: NA; j_call: TRBJ2-2; cdr3_nt: TGTGCCAGTAGTAAAACAGGGTCGGTAGGTGCCGGGGAGCTGTTTTTT; cdr3_aa: CASSKTGSVGAGELFF
v_call: TRBV18; d_call: NA; j_call: TRBJ1-5; cdr3_nt: TGTGCCAGCTCACCCTTCGGGATTCAGGCTCAGCCCCAGCATTTT; cdr3_aa: CASSPFGIQAQPQHF
v_call: TRBV7-2; d_call: NA; j_call: TRBJ1-6; cdr3_nt: TGTGCCAGCAGCCTCCGGGACGGGAATTCACCCCTCCACTTT; cdr3_aa: CASSLRDGNSPLHF